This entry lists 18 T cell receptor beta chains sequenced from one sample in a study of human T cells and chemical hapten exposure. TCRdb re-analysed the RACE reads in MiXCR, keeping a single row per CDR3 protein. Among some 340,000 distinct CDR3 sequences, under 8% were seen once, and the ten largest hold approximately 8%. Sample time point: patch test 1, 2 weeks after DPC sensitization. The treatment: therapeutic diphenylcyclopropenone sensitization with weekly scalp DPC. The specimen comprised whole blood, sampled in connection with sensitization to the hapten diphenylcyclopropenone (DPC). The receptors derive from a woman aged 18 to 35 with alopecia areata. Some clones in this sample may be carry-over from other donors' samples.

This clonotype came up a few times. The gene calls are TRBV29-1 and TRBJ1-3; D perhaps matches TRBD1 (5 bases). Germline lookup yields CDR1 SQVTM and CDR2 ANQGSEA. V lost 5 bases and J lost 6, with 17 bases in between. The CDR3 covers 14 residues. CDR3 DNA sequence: TGCAGCGTTTCGGACGGGGGGACTCTAAACACCATATATTTT. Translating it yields CSVSDGGTLNTIYF.

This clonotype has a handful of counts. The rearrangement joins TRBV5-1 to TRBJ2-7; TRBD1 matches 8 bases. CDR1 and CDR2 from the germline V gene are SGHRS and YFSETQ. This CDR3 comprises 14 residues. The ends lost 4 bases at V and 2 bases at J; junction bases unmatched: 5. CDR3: CASSGDRSPYEQYF. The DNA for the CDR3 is TGCGCCAGCAGCGGGGACAGGTCACCCTACGAGCAGTACTTC.

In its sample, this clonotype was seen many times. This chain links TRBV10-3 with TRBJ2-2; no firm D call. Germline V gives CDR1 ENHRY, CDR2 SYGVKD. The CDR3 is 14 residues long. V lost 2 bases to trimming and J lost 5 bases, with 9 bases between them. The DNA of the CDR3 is TGTGCCATCAGTGAGAAGGGTGGAACCGGGGAGCTGTTTTTT. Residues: CAISEKGGTGELFF.

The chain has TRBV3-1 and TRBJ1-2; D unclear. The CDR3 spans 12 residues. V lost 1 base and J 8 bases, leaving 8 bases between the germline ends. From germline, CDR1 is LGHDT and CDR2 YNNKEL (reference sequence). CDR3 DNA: TGTGCCAGCAGCCAAGCGGGAATAGGCTACACCTTC. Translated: CASSQAGIGYTF.

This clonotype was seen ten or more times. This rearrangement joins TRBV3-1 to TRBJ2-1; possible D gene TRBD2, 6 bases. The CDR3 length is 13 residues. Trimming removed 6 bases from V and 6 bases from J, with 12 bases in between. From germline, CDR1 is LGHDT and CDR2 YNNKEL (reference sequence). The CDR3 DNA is TGTGCCAGCAGTCGACTAGAAATCAATGAGCAGTTCTTC. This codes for CASSRLEINEQFF.

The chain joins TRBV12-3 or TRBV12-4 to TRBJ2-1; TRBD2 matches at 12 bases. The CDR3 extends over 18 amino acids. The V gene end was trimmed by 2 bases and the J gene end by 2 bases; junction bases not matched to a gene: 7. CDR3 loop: CASSLFPGLAGTYNEQFF. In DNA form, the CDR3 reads TGTGCCAGCAGTTTATTCCCCGGACTAGCGGGGACCTACAATGAGCAGTTCTTC.

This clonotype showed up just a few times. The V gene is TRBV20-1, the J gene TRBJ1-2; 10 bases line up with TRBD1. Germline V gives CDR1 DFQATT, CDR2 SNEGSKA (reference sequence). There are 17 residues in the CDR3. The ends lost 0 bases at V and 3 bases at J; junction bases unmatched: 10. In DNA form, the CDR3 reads TGCAGTGCTAGAGATAGGGCCGGACAGGGGGTTTACTATGGCTACACCTTC. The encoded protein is CSARDRAGQGVYYGYTF.

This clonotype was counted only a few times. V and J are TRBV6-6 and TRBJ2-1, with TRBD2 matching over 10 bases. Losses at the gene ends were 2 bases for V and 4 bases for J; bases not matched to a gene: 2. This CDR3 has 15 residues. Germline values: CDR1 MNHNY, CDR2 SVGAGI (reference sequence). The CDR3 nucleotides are TGTGCCAGCAGTTACGTGACTAGCGGGTACAATGAGCAGTTCTTC. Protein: CASSYVTSGYNEQFF.

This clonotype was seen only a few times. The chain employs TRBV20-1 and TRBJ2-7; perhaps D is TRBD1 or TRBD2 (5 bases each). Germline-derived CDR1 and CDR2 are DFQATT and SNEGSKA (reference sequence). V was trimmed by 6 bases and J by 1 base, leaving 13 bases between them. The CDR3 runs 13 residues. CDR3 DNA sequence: TGCAGTGCCCGACTAAGGGGTTCCTACGAGCAGTACTTC. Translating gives CSARLRGSYEQYF.

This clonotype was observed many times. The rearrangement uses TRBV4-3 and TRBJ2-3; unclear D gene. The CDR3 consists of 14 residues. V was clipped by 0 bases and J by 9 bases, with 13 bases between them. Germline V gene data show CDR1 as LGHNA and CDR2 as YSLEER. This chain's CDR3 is CASSQDSKDTTQYF. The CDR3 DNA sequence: TGCGCCAGCAGCCAAGACTCGAAGGATACAACGCAGTATTTT.

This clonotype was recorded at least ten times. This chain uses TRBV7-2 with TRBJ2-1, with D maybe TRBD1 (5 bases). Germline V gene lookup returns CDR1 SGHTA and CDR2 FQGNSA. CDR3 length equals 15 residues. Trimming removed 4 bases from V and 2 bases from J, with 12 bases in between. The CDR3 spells CASSYRPQTYNEQFF. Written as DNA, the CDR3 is TGTGCCAGCAGCTACAGGCCTCAGACCTACAATGAGCAGTTCTTC.

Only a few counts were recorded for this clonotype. CDR3 nucleotide sequence: TGTGCCAGCAGCCAAGTTCTGCGGGGGTCAGATACGCAGTATTTT. Translation: CASSQVLRGSDTQYF. The chain links TRBV14 to TRBJ2-3; 7 positions agree with TRBD2. With 1 base clipped from V and 4 bases from J, the junction kept 5 bases outside the gene matches. Per the germline V gene, CDR1 is SGHDN and CDR2 is FVKESK. The CDR3 length is 15 residues.

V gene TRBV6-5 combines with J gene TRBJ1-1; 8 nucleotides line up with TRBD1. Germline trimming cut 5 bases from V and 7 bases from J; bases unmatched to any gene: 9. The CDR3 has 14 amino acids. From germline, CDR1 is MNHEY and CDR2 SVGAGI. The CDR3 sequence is CASSNQGQGGEAFF. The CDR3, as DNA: TGTGCCAGCAGTAACCAAGGACAGGGAGGTGAAGCTTTCTTT.

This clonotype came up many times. CDR3 amino acids: CASSRLAGGPDNEQFF. CDR3 nucleotide sequence: TGTGCCAGCAGCCGATTAGCGGGGGGGCCGGACAATGAGCAGTTCTTC. V is TRBV3-1 and J is TRBJ2-1, with TRBD2 matching over 11 bases. This CDR3 region has 16 residues. Germline lookup yields CDR1 LGHDT and CDR2 YNNKEL (reference sequence). The trim removed 4 bases at V and 5 bases at J, leaving 7 bases unmatched.

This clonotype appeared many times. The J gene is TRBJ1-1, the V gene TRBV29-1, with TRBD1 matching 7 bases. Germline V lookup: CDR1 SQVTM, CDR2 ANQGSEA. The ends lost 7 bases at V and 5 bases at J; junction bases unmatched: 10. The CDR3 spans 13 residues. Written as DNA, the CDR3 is TGCAGCGCCCGACGACAGGGAGGGACTGAAGCTTTCTTT. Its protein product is CSARRQGGTEAFF.

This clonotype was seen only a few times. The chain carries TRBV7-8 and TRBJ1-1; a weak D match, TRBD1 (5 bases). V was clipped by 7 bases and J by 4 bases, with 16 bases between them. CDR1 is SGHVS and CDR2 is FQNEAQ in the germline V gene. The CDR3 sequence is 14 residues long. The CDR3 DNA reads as TGTGCCAGCACCACGGGGCAGGGACGCACTGAAGCTTTCTTT. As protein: CASTTGQGRTEAFF. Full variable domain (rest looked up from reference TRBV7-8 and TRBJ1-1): GAGVSQSPRYKVAKRGQDVALRCDPISGHVSLFWYQQALGQGPEFLTYFQNEAQLDKSGLPSDRFFAERPEGSVSTLKIQRTQQEDSAVYLCASTTGQGRTEAFFGQGTRLTVV.

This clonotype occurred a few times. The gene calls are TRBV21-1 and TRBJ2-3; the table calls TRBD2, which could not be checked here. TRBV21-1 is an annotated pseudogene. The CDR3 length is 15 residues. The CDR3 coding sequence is TGTGCCAGCAGCGGAATAGCGGGGGGCACAGATACGCAGTATTTT. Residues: CASSGIAGGTDTQYF.

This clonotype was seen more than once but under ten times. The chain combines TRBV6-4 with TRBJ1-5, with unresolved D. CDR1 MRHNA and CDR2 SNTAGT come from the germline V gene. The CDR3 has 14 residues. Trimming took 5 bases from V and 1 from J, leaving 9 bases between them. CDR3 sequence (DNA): TGTGCCAGCAGTTCAGAGGCGAGCAATCAGCCCCAGCATTTT. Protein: CASSSEASNQPQHF.